This section outlines one T cell receptor beta chain sequence together with its context. The antigen remains unidentified. Trimming left V 5 bases short and J 11 bases short, with 14 bases between. The CDR3 has 12 amino acids. CDR1 is SGHNT, CDR2 YENEEA, per germline. This sample is part of a study of tumor and adjacent non-tumor tissue in lung cancer. At the level of the study: Aged roughly 30 to 85 years, patients included roughly eleven men and a few women with stage I to III disease. Some 3.9 million productive TCRbeta reads were obtained per sample on average.

Three rounds of nested PCR, following a modified ARM-PCR protocol, produced the TCRbeta library. Each CDR3 protein gets one entry after TCRdb re-called the multiplex PCR reads with MiXCR. Of tens of thousands of distinct CDR3 sequences in the sample, 55% to 75% were seen once. The template was RNA from unsorted bulk tissue. Whole-study results and caveats: Tumor TCR diversity, when higher, was linked to shorter survival. TCR diversity was significantly greater in tumor than normal lung tissue.

The gene calls are TRBV11-3 and TRBJ2-3; TRBD2 is a possible D gene (6 bases). Sequenced sample: lung tumor tissue. This TCR was recovered from a woman in her 40s with non-small cell lung cancer. The CDR3 spells CASSPRLGEQYF. The CDR3 bases are TGTGCCAGCAGCCCTAGACTAGGGGAGCAGTATTTT.